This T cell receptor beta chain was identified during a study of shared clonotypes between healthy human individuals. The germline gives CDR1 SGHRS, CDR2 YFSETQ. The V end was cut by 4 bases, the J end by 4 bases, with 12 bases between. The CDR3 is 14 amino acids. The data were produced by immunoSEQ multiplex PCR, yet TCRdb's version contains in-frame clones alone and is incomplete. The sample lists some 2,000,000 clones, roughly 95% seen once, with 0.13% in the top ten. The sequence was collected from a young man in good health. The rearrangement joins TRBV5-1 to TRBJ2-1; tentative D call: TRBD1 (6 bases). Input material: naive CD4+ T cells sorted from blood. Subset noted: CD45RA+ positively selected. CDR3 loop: CASSLRTDYNEQFF. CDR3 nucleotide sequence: TGCGCCAGCAGCCTACGGACAGATTACAATGAGCAGTTCTTC.